These 31 T cell receptor beta chains were sequenced from one sample in a study of blood T cell repertoires in COVID-19. Profiling relied on immunoSEQ multiplex PCR, and the TCRdb table lists in-frame clones only, not all of them. In the table there are some 150,000 clones, more than 75% of which are singletons. Sequencing was carried out using PBMCs or T cells enriched from blood (not recorded which). The receptors come from a woman in her 30s with acute COVID-19.

The chain uses TRBV7-2 and TRBJ2-7; the D is unclear. Per germline, CDR1 SGHTA and CDR2 FQGNSA. This CDR3 is 14 amino acids long. V was cut by 1 base and J by 3 bases, with 10 bases left in between. The CDR3 DNA reads as TGTGCCAGCAGCTTAGACTCCGAGAGCTACGAGCAGTACTTC. This translates into CASSLDSESYEQYF.

The chain has TRBV27 and TRBJ2-7, with D possibly TRBD1 on 6 matching bases. The V and J ends lost 3 bases and 4 bases respectively, with 25 bases between them. Germline V gene sequence: CDR1 MNHEY, CDR2 SMNVEV (reference sequence). This CDR3 is built from 18 residues. The CDR3 sequence: CASSFPTTGTRGLYEQYF. The DNA of the CDR3 is TGTGCCAGCAGTTTCCCAACCACTGGGACAAGGGGCCTATACGAGCAGTACTTC.

The chain uses TRBV7-3 and TRBJ2-1; D perhaps matches TRBD2 (5 bases). The CDR3 extends over 16 amino acids. CDR1 is SGHTA and CDR2 is FQGTGA in the germline V gene. Trimming took 1 base from V and 9 from J, leaving 19 bases between them. In nucleotides, the CDR3 is TGTGCCAGCAGCTTAATGGGTAGCGAGCCCCGTCGTGAGCAGTTCTTC. Its protein is CASSLMGSEPRREQFF.

The rearrangement links TRBV19 to TRBJ2-1; D not resolved. Trimming pared 6 bases from V and 6 bases from J, leaving 12 bases between. The CDR3 contains 13 residues. Per germline, CDR1 LNHDA and CDR2 SQIVND (reference sequence). In DNA form, the CDR3 reads TGTGCCAGTAGCCTCCAGTCTCGCAATGAGCAGTTCTTC. Translated, it gives CASSLQSRNEQFF.

The J gene is TRBJ1-6, the V gene TRBV3-1 (or the pseudogene TRBV3-2); the D gene is possibly TRBD1 (5 bases). This CDR3 comprises 17 residues. With 2 bases removed from V and 7 bases from J, the gap between germline ends came to 18 bases. Germline lookup yields CDR1 LGHDT and CDR2 YNNKEL (reference sequence). The CDR3: CASSQPTGTGRNSPLHF. The CDR3 DNA sequence: TGTGCCAGCAGCCAACCGACTGGGACTGGGCGGAATTCACCCCTCCACTTT.

The chain employs TRBV30 and TRBJ2-7; 9 bases match TRBD2. Losses at the gene ends were 2 bases for V and 3 bases for J; bases not matched to a gene: 5. The CDR3 is made up of 14 amino acids. Germline V gene data show CDR1 as GTSNPN and CDR2 as SVGIG (reference sequence). This CDR3 is CAWSPGLASYEQYF. Written as DNA, the CDR3 is TGTGCCTGGAGTCCCGGACTAGCGAGCTACGAGCAGTACTTC.

The J gene is TRBJ2-1, the V gene TRBV30; 9 bases fit TRBD2. CDR3 length: 15 residues. The V gene end was trimmed by 8 bases and the J gene end by 9 bases; junction bases not matched to a gene: 17. Germline values: CDR1 GTSNPN, CDR2 SVGIG (reference sequence). The CDR3 protein is CARSSGGRALGEQFF. The CDR3 nucleotides read TGTGCCCGATCTTCGGGCGGGAGGGCCTTGGGTGAGCAGTTCTTC.

The chain couples TRBV7-9 to TRBJ1-3; maybe TRBD1 (5 bases). There are 13 residues in the CDR3. Per germline, CDR1 SEHNR and CDR2 FQNEAQ (reference sequence). The ends were cut back, 5 bases at V and 1 base at J, with 6 bases in the middle. In DNA form, the CDR3 reads TGTGCCAGCAGCCCAGGGTCTGGAAACACCATATATTTT. Amino acid sequence: CASSPGSGNTIYF.

This chain's CDR3 is CASSDVRGLTSGSHEQFF. The CDR3 DNA reads as TGTGCCAGCAGTGATGTCCGAGGGCTTACTAGCGGGAGCCATGAGCAGTTCTTC. The chain couples TRBV6-4 to TRBJ2-1, with 11 bases lining up with TRBD2. V was clipped by 3 bases and J by 8 bases; unmatched bases: 15. This CDR3 is built from 18 residues. From germline, CDR1 is MRHNA and CDR2 SNTAGT.

The chain couples TRBV5-6 to TRBJ2-7; TRBD1 aligns across 8 bases. V lost 4 bases and J lost 6; bases outside the gene matches: 6. Looked up from germline, CDR1 is SGHDT and CDR2 is YYEEEE. This CDR3 is 13 amino acids long. CDR3 sequence (DNA): TGTGCCAGCAGCCCTGGCACAGGGGGCGAGCAGTACTTC. Its translation: CASSPGTGGEQYF.

The V and J genes are TRBV28 and TRBJ2-2; TRBD2 matches 7 bases. This CDR3 spans 13 amino acids. Germline CDR1 and CDR2: MDHEN and SYDVKM. J was trimmed by 2 bases and V by 8 bases; bases with no gene match: 2. Here the CDR3 DNA reads TGTGCCAGCCGCGGGAGCAACACCGGGGAGCTGTTTTTT. Amino acids: CASRGSNTGELFF.

The rearrangement uses TRBV28 and TRBJ1-5, with D maybe TRBD1 (5 bases). V was cut by 5 bases and J by 0 bases, with 14 bases left in between. CDR3 length: 16 amino acids. Germline lookup yields CDR1 MDHEN and CDR2 SYDVKM. The CDR3 coding sequence is TGTGCCAGCAGTACATCCAGGGAGGTTAGCAATCAGCCCCAGCATTTT. Translating it yields CASSTSREVSNQPQHF.

The rearrangement uses TRBV28 and TRBJ1-4; TRBD1 might be the D (5 bases). Between the trimmed V and J ends, which lost 7 bases and 7 bases, there was a span of 16 bases. CDR3 length equals 14 residues. Per germline, CDR1 MDHEN and CDR2 SYDVKM. CDR3 loop: CASTSPGVGEKLFF. CDR3 bases: TGTGCCAGCACCAGTCCGGGGGTCGGTGAAAAACTGTTTTTT. Drawing the rest from reference TRBV28 and TRBJ1-4, the complete variable domain is DVKVTQSSRYLVKRTGEKVFLECVQDMDHENMFWYRQDPGLGLRLIYFSYDVKMKEKGDIPEGYSVSREKKERFSLILESASTNQTSMYLCASTSPGVGEKLFFGSGTQLSVL.

This chain links TRBV30 with TRBJ2-1; D is undetermined. The CDR3 has 11 residues. Trimming took 3 bases from V and 9 from J, leaving 9 bases between them. The germline CDR1 and CDR2 sequences are GTSNPN and SVGIG (reference sequence). The CDR3 sequence: CAWSPSGEQFF. The CDR3 DNA is TGTGCCTGGAGCCCGAGTGGTGAGCAGTTCTTC.

The rearrangement joins TRBV7-8 to TRBJ2-1, with D unresolved. The germline gives CDR1 SGHVS, CDR2 FQNEAQ. CDR3 length equals 16 residues. Trimming cost V 5 bases and J 2 bases, with 16 bases left between them. CDR3 in DNA: TGTGCCAGCAGCGTGCACTTGGTCCCCACCTACAATGAGCAGTTCTTC. Translation gives CASSVHLVPTYNEQFF. Supplemented by reference TRBV7-8 and TRBJ2-1, the full variable domain reads GAGVSQSPRYKVAKRGQDVALRCDPISGHVSLFWYQQALGQGPEFLTYFQNEAQLDKSGLPSDRFFAERPEGSVSTLKIQRTQQEDSAVYLCASSVHLVPTYNEQFFGPGTRLTVL.

V gene TRBV6-2 or TRBV6-3 combines with J gene TRBJ2-5; 10 nucleotides agree with TRBD1. Germline values: CDR1 MNHEY, CDR2 SVGEGT. V shed 6 bases, J shed 4 bases, and the junction held 11 bases outside the gene matches. This CDR3 is built from 16 residues. CDR3: CASSRQGADWGETQYF. DNA of the CDR3: TGTGCCAGCAGCCGACAGGGGGCTGATTGGGGAGAGACCCAGTACTTC.

The chain couples TRBV10-1 to TRBJ1-3; no clear D gene. CDR1 WNHNN and CDR2 SYGVQD come from the germline V gene (reference sequence). The CDR3 spans 14 residues. Trimming stripped 4 bases from V and 1 base from J, with 8 bases between. The CDR3 nucleotides are TGCGCCAGCAGTGGACCGGGATCTGGAAACACCATATATTTT. Protein product: CASSGPGSGNTIYF.

This chain links TRBV13 with TRBJ1-2, with a tentative D call TRBD1 (5 bases). This CDR3 is 16 amino acids long. Germline assignment: CDR1 PRHDT and CDR2 FYEKMQ (reference sequence). V shed 5 bases and J shed 4 bases, with 20 bases lying between them. CDR3 coding DNA: TGTGCCAGCAGCCCCGGCCCACAGGCGCACACCTATGGCTACACCTTC. Translated: CASSPGPQAHTYGYTF.

V usage is TRBV28 and J usage is TRBJ2-1; 9 positions match TRBD1. The CDR3 consists of 15 residues. Germline lookup yields CDR1 MDHEN and CDR2 SYDVKM. The junction had 10 bases not matched to a gene; V was cut back by 5 bases and J by 8 bases. The CDR3 coding sequence is TGTGCCAGCAGTGAAGGGGGGACAGGGTACTATGAGCAGTTCTTC. Protein: CASSEGGTGYYEQFF.

The V call is TRBV20-1, the J call TRBJ2-1; tentatively, D is TRBD2 (6 bases). Germline loops: CDR1 DFQATT, CDR2 SNEGSKA (reference sequence). V was cut by 3 bases and J by 4 bases, with 13 bases left in between. This CDR3 contains 14 residues. The DNA of the CDR3 is TGCAGTGCTAGTCCGGGAGATGAGTACAATGAGCAGTTCTTC. Protein sequence: CSASPGDEYNEQFF.

The chain carries TRBV6-2 or TRBV6-3 and TRBJ2-5, with TRBD2 matching 8 bases. Trimming removed 2 bases from V and 4 bases from J; junction bases left unmatched: 6. Germline V lookup: CDR1 MNHEY, CDR2 SVGEGT. The length of the CDR3 is 15 residues. The CDR3 nucleotides are TGTGCCAGCAGTTACGGGGGGGCGGGAGGAGAGACCCAGTACTTC. Its protein product is CASSYGGAGGETQYF.

CDR3 sequence: CASSQDRSRLTYEQYF. CDR3 sequence (DNA): TGCGCCAGCAGCCAAGATCGCAGCAGGCTGACCTACGAGCAGTACTTC. The chain links TRBV4-3 to TRBJ2-7; D is unclear. V shed 0 bases and J shed 2 bases, with 14 bases lying between them. The CDR3 extends over 16 amino acids. CDR1 and CDR2 from the germline V gene are LGHNA and YSLEER.

This clone was seen more than once but under ten times. This chain joins TRBV4-1 and TRBJ2-1, with a possible D match to TRBD2 (6 bases). Germline values: CDR1 MGHRA, CDR2 YSYEKL. The CDR3 totals 15 residues. V dropped 1 base and J dropped 9 bases, with 16 bases sitting between them. The CDR3 DNA sequence: TGCGCCAGCAGCCAAGGTGGCTCGTGGGGAGGTGAGCAGTTCTTC. This gives the protein CASSQGGSWGGEQFF.

This sequence joins TRBV19 and TRBJ1-6, with a weak D call TRBD1 (6 bases). The germline V and J ends were trimmed by 5 bases and 9 bases, with 11 bases remaining between them. This CDR3 comprises 13 residues. Germline V lookup: CDR1 LNHDA, CDR2 SQIVND (reference sequence). In DNA form, the CDR3 reads TGTGCCAGTAGTTCCCAGGGGACTTCACCCCTCCACTTT. Encoded protein: CASSSQGTSPLHF.

This chain connects TRBV28 to TRBJ1-1; D remains ambiguous. The V gene's germline CDR1 is MDHEN and CDR2 SYDVKM. CDR3 length: 14 residues. The V and J ends lost 1 base and 1 base respectively, with 7 bases between them. CDR3 residues: CASSLSAKNTEAFF. CDR3 bases: TGTGCCAGCAGTTTATCCGCGAAGAACACTGAAGCTTTCTTT. The whole variable domain, remainder taken from reference TRBV28 and TRBJ1-1, is DVKVTQSSRYLVKRTGEKVFLECVQDMDHENMFWYRQDPGLGLRLIYFSYDVKMKEKGDIPEGYSVSREKKERFSLILESASTNQTSMYLCASSLSAKNTEAFFGQGTRLTVV.

This clone was seen just once. V is TRBV10-3 and J is TRBJ2-5, with 8 bases identical to TRBD2. Germline CDR1 and CDR2: ENHRY and SYGVKD. After removal of 8 bases from V and 5 bases from J, the junction contained 4 bases not matched to a gene. CDR3 length: 12 amino acids. The CDR3 sequence is CAISRGGETQYF. Written as DNA, the CDR3 is TGTGCCATCTCACGGGGGGGTGAGACCCAGTACTTC.

The chain carries TRBV10-3 and TRBJ2-7; D might be TRBD2 (7 bases). CDR1 is ENHRY, CDR2 SYGVKD, per germline. This CDR3 is 12 amino acids long. Deletions cut 7 bases from V and 3 bases from J, with 10 bases between. The CDR3 loop is CAIKGEGYEQYF. The CDR3 coding sequence is TGTGCCATCAAGGGGGAGGGCTACGAGCAGTACTTC.

J is TRBJ1-6 and V is TRBV11-2, with D perhaps matching TRBD1 (5 bases). Germline V CDR1 and CDR2: SGHAT, FQNNGV. V lost 7 bases and J lost 16, with 17 bases in between. This CDR3 is 12 amino acids long. This CDR3 is CASTSDIRALHF. CDR3 DNA sequence: TGTGCCAGCACCTCGGACATCCGGGCTCTCCACTTT. The variable domain in full, with the rest retrieved from reference TRBV11-2 and TRBJ1-6, is EAGVAQSPRYKIIEKRQSVAFWCNPISGHATLYWYQQILGQGPKLLIQFQNNGVVDDSQLPKDRFSAERLKGVDSTLKIQPAKLEDSAVYLCASTSDIRALHFGNGTRLTVT.

The gene calls are TRBV28 and TRBJ1-2; 9 bases are a match to TRBD1. Germline-derived CDR1 and CDR2 are MDHEN and SYDVKM. CDR3 length equals 13 residues. Losses at the gene ends were 7 bases for V and 5 bases for J; bases not matched to a gene: 5. Here the CDR3 reads CASTEGQGYGYTF. The CDR3 DNA sequence: TGTGCCAGCACCGAGGGACAGGGTTATGGCTACACCTTC.

The V call is TRBV4-3, the J call TRBJ1-2; 9 bases agree with TRBD1. Germline V gene lookup returns CDR1 LGHNA and CDR2 YSLEER. The V and J ends lost 1 base and 6 bases, in that order; junction bases with no gene match: 6. CDR3 length equals 15 residues. CDR3 nucleotides: TGCGCCAGCAGCCAAGTAATAACAGGGGGCCATGGCTACACCTTC. Translating it yields CASSQVITGGHGYTF.

The count of this clone is one. The chain joins TRBV25-1 to TRBJ1-1; maybe TRBD1 (6 bases). This CDR3 comprises 14 residues. Germline CDR1 MGHDK, CDR2 SYGVNS. With 4 bases removed from V and 10 bases from J, the gap between germline ends came to 19 bases. CDR3 region: CASSALQGFSGAFF. CDR3 nucleotide sequence: TGTGCCAGCAGTGCCTTACAGGGATTTTCTGGAGCTTTCTTT.